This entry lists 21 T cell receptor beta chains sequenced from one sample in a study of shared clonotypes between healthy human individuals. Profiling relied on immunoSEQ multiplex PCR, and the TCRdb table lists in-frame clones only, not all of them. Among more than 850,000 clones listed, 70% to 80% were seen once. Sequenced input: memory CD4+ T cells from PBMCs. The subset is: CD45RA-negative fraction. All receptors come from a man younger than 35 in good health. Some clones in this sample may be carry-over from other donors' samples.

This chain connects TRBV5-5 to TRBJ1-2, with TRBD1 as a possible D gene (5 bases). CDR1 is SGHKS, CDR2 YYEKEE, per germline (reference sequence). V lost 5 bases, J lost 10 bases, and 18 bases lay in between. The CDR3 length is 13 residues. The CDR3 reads CASSRAGYEAYTF. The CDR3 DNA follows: TGTGCCAGCAGTCGGGCAGGGTACGAAGCCTACACCTTC. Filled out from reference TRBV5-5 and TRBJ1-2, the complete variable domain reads DAGVTQSPTHLIKTRGQQVTLRCSPISGHKSVSWYQQVLGQGPQFIFQYYEKEERGRGNFPDRFSARQFPNYSSELNVNALLLGDSALYLCASSRAGYEAYTFGSGTRLTVV.

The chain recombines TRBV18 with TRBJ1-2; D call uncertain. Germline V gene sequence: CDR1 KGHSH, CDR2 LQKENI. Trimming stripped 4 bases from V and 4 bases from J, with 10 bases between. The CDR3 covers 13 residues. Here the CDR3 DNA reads TGTGCCAGCTCACACGGGGTTCTCTATGGCTACACCTTC. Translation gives CASSHGVLYGYTF.

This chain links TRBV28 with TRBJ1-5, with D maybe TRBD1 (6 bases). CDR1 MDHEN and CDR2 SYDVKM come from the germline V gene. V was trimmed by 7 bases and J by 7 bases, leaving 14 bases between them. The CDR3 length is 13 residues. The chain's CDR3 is CASTWGRGQPQHF. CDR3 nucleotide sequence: TGTGCCAGCACCTGGGGCAGGGGCCAGCCCCAGCATTTT.

The CDR3, as DNA: TGCAGCGTTGTCCGGGGGCGCGGTGAAAAACTGTTTTTT. It translates to CSVVRGRGEKLFF. J is TRBJ1-4 and V is TRBV29-1; a possible D gene is TRBD1 (6 bases). The CDR3 is made up of 13 amino acids. Trimming removed 4 bases from V and 7 bases from J, with 13 bases in between. Germline assignment: CDR1 SQVTM and CDR2 ANQGSEA.

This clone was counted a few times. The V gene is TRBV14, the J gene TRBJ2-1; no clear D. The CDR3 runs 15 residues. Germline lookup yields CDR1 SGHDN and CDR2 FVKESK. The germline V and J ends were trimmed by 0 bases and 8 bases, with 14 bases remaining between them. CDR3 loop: CASSQDSWLVYEQFF. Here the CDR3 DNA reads TGTGCCAGCAGCCAAGATTCCTGGCTAGTCTATGAGCAGTTCTTC.

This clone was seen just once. The CDR3 here is CASTNQRGSAARSGANVLTF. The CDR3 DNA is TGTGCCAGCACCAATCAGAGGGGTTCCGCGGCCCGCTCTGGGGCCAACGTCCTGACTTTC. The chain recombines TRBV2 with TRBJ2-6, with D possibly being TRBD1 or TRBD2 (5 bases each). CDR1 is SNHLY and CDR2 is FYNNEI in the germline V gene. CDR3 length equals 20 residues. The V and J ends lost 7 bases and 0 bases respectively, with 25 bases between them.

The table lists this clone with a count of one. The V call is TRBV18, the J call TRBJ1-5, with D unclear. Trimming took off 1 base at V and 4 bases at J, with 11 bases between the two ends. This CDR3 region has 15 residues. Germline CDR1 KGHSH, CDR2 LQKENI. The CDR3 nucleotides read TGTGCCAGCTCACCACTTGCCCAGCTAAATCAGCCCCAGCATTTT. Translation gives CASSPLAQLNQPQHF.

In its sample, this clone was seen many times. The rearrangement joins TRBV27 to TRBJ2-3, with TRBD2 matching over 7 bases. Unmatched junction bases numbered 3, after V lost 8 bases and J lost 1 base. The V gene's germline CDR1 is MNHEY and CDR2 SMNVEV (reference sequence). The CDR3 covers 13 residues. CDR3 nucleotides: TGTGCCAGCTGGGCGGGGGGCACAGATACGCAGTATTTT. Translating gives CASWAGGTDTQYF.

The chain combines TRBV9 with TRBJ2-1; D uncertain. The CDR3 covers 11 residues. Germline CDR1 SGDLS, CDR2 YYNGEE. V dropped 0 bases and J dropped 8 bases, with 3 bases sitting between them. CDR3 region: CASSVEDEQFF. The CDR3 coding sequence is TGTGCCAGCAGCGTAGAGGATGAGCAGTTCTTC.

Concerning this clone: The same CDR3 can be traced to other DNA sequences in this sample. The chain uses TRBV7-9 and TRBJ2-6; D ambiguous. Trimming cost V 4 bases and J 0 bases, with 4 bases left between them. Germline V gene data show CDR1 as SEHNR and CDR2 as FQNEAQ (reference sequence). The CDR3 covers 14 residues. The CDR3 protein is CASSSRSGANVLTF. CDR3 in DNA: TGTGCCAGCAGCTCCCGCTCTGGGGCCAACGTCCTGACTTTC.

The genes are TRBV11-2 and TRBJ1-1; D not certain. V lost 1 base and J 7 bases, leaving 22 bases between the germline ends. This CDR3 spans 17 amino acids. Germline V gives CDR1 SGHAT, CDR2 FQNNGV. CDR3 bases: TGTGCCAGCAGCTTAGGGCGGAGGGCCGGGGTTGTCCGTGAAGCTTTCTTT. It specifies CASSLGRRAGVVREAFF.

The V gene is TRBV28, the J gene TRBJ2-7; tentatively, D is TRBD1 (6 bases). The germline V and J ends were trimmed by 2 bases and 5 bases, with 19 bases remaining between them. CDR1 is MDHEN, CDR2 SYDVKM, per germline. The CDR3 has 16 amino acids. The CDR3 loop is CASSLSPYGGSDEQYF. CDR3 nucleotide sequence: TGTGCCAGCAGTTTAAGTCCCTATGGGGGCAGCGACGAGCAGTACTTC. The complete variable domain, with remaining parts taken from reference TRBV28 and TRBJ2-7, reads DVKVTQSSRYLVKRTGEKVFLECVQDMDHENMFWYRQDPGLGLRLIYFSYDVKMKEKGDIPEGYSVSREKKERFSLILESASTNQTSMYLCASSLSPYGGSDEQYFGPGTRLTVT.

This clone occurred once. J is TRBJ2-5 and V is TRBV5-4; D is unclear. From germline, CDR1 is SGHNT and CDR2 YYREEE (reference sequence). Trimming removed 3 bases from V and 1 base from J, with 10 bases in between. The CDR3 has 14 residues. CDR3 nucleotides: TGTGCCAGCAGCTCGACGGGTATCCAAGAGACCCAGTACTTC. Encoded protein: CASSSTGIQETQYF.

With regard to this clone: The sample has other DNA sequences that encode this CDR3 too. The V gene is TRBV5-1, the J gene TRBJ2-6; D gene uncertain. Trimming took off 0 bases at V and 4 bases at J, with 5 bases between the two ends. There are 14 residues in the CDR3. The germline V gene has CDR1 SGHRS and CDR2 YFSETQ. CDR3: CASSLVPGANVLTF. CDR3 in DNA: TGCGCCAGCAGCTTGGTCCCCGGGGCCAACGTCCTGACTTTC.

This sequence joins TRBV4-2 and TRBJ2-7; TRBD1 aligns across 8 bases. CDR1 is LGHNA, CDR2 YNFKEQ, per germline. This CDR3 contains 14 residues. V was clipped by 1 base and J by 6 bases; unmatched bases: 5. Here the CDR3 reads CASSQVQGASEQYF. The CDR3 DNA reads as TGTGCCAGCAGCCAAGTGCAGGGGGCTAGCGAGCAGTACTTC.

CDR3 nucleotide sequence: TGTGCCAGCAGCCCGACTCGGGTCCAAAGCGAGCAGTACTTC. Residues: CASSPTRVQSEQYF. This chain uses TRBV27 with TRBJ2-7; D is unresolved. The V gene's germline CDR1 is MNHEY and CDR2 SMNVEV (reference sequence). The CDR3 has 14 residues. V lost 6 bases and J 6 bases, leaving 18 bases between the germline ends.

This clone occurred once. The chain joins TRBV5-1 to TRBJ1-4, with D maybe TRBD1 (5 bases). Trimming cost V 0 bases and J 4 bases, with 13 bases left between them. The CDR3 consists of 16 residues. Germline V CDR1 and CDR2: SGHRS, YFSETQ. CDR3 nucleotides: TGCGCCAGCAGCTTGGGGCGGGGACTCAATAATGAAAAACTGTTTTTT. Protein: CASSLGRGLNNEKLFF.

In DNA form, the CDR3 reads TGTGCCATCCCTCAGGGGACTAGCGGGAGTAACTACGAGCAGTACTTC. This translates into CAIPQGTSGSNYEQYF. This chain joins TRBV6-9 and TRBJ2-7; TRBD2 agrees at 14 bases. Germline values: CDR1 MNHGY, CDR2 SVAAGI. V lost 10 bases to trimming and J lost 3 bases; unmatched junction nucleotides: 11. The CDR3 length is 16 residues.

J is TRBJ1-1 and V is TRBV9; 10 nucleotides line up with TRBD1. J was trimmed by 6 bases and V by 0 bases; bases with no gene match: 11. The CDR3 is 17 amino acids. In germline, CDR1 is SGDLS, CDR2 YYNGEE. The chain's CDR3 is CASSVAADRDRGAEAFF. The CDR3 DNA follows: TGTGCCAGCAGCGTAGCTGCGGACCGGGACAGGGGCGCTGAAGCTTTCTTT.

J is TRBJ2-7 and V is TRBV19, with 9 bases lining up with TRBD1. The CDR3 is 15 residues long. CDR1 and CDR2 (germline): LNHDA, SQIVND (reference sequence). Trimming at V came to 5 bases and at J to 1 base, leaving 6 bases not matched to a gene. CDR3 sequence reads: CASSPQTGGSYEQYF. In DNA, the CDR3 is TGTGCCAGTAGTCCTCAGACAGGGGGGTCCTACGAGCAGTACTTC.

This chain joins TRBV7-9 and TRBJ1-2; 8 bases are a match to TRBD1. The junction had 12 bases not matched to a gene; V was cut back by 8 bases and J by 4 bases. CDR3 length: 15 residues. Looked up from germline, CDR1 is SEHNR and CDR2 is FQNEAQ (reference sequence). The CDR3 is CASAPQGAASYGYTF. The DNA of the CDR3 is TGTGCCAGCGCCCCCCAGGGGGCCGCTAGCTATGGCTACACCTTC. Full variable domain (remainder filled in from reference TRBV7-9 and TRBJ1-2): DTGVSQNPRHKITKRGQNVTFRCDPISEHNRLYWYRQTLGQGPEFLTYFQNEAQLEKSRLLSDRFSAERPKGSFSTLEIQRTEQGDSAMYLCASAPQGAASYGYTFGSGTRLTVV.